This T cell receptor (beta chain) was documented in a study of vaccination and CD4 T cells after COVID-19. Overall study context: Samples after vaccination came a median 72 days past dose two, ranging 14 to 241.

An Oncomine TCR Beta short-read assay was used to sequence the DNA from cultured CD4+ T cells. DNA came from CD4+ T cells after culture. TCRdb re-derived calls from the PCR reads in MiXCR, one entry per CDR3 protein. The sample holds over 15,000 distinct CDR3 sequences; around 78% are singletons and the top ten take 9.5% to 12%. The V and J ends lost 2 bases and 7 bases respectively, with 15 bases between them. The CDR3 contains 14 residues. CDR1 SGHTA and CDR2 FQGNSA come from the germline V gene. Details on this clonotype: Its specificity is not known.

Treatment defined: approximately 10-day PBMC culture with coronavirus spike peptide pools or control peptides (ViraFEST assay). The chain combines TRBV7-2 with TRBJ2-7, with no clear D. The TCR originated in a human donor who had recovered from COVID-19. The sequencing input was CD4+ T cells from blood, cultured in vitro. The CDR3 DNA reads TGTGCCAGCAGCTTAATTGCCGCTTTGGAGGAGCAGTACTTC. Amino acid sequence: CASSLIAALEEQYF.